This entry concerns a single T cell receptor (beta chain). What it recognizes is unknown. CDR1 and CDR2 (germline): MNHEY, SVGAGI. This CDR3 is built from 13 residues. After removal of 7 bases from V and 10 bases from J, the junction contained 8 bases not matched to a gene. Sequenced by immunoSEQ multiplex PCR; TCRdb stores in-frame clones only, minus some. The data contain under 2.5 million clones, 85% to 95% of them singletons. The sample comes from a study of shared clonotypes between healthy human individuals. Study-wide points: Non-shared clonotypes had lower generation probabilities than those shared by all four donors. Researchers found naive subsets generally carried larger estimated richness than memory subsets. Donors were few, which limited the genetic and exposure-history diversity represented.

The specimen sequenced was naive CD4+ T cells from PBMCs. Described subset: CD45RA+ positively selected. V and J are TRBV6-5 and TRBJ2-4, with 9 bases fitting TRBD2. This receptor was obtained from a man between 18 and 35 years old in good health. Some clones in this sample may be carry-over from other donors' samples. Written as DNA, the CDR3 is TGTGCCAGCACCCGGCGGGGGGGACAAATTCAGTACTTC. This sequence encodes CASTRRGGQIQYF.